The T cell receptor (beta chain) under discussion was sequenced for a study of blood T cell repertoires in COVID-19. This clone was counted at least ten times. The assay was immunoSEQ multiplex PCR, and TCRdb's table has in-frame clones only and misses some. The sample carries under 250,000 clones, roughly three quarters recorded once. Germline CDR1 reads KGHDR; CDR2 reads SFDVKD. This CDR3 is built from 16 residues. The V and J ends lost 3 bases and 0 bases respectively, with 11 bases between them. V and J are TRBV24-1 and TRBJ2-1; D is possibly TRBD1 (6 bases). Specimen: peripheral blood. This clonotype was obtained from a woman between 40 and 50 years old with COVID-19, enrolled during active disease. Here the CDR3 DNA reads TGTGCCACCAGTGATCGAACAGGGAACTCCTACAATGAGCAGTTCTTC. Protein: CATSDRTGNSYNEQFF.